The 32 T cell receptor beta chains given below trace back to one sample, sequenced in a study of STAT5B mutations in CD4+ large granular lymphocyte leukemia. TCRdb keeps only in-frame clones here, not all; method: immunoSEQ multiplex PCR. The sample contains 30,000 to 40,000 clones, 88% of which appear only once. The source material was CD4+ T cells from blood buffy coats. The receptors derive from a human donor in good health.

V is TRBV6-1 and J is TRBJ1-5; D unresolved. The germline CDR1 and CDR2 sequences are MNHNS and SASEGT. V lost 6 bases to trimming and J lost 4 bases, with 10 bases between them. The CDR3 has 13 amino acids. Written as DNA, the CDR3 is TGTGCCAGCAGGTACACGGGTAATCAGCCCCAGCATTTT. Translating gives CASRYTGNQPQHF.

The chain uses TRBV6-5 and TRBJ2-1; weak D call: TRBD2 (6 bases). Germline V gene sequence: CDR1 MNHEY, CDR2 SVGAGI. Trimming left V 7 bases short and J 8 bases short, with 21 bases between. The CDR3 has 15 residues. The DNA of the CDR3 is TGTGCCAGCACCAAGGGTCGGAGGGCCGGCGATGAGCAGTTCTTC. Translating it yields CASTKGRRAGDEQFF.

The V call is TRBV18, the J call TRBJ1-4, with D possibly matching TRBD1 (6 bases). CDR1 and CDR2 (germline): KGHSH, LQKENI. The CDR3 contains 14 residues. Trimming stripped 3 bases from V and 5 bases from J, with 10 bases between. CDR3 coding DNA: TGTGCCAGCTCACCCCCGGACAGAAATGAAAAACTGTTTTTT. Protein product: CASSPPDRNEKLFF.

The V call is TRBV4-1, the J call TRBJ1-5; 7 bases map to TRBD1. Germline loops: CDR1 MGHRA, CDR2 YSYEKL. The ends lost 0 bases at V and 7 bases at J; junction bases unmatched: 12. The CDR3 is 17 residues long. As DNA, the CDR3 is TGCGCCAGCAGCCAAGAAATGCGTACAGGGGAGGGGCAGCCCCAGCATTTT. Translated: CASSQEMRTGEGQPQHF.

This clone was seen a single time. This chain links TRBV27 with TRBJ1-1; 9 nucleotides match TRBD1. The CDR3 is 17 amino acids. CDR1 and CDR2 from the germline V gene are MNHEY and SMNVEV (reference sequence). V dropped 5 bases and J dropped 5; count of bases not matched to a gene: 15. The CDR3 loop is CASSRGMTGGRRTEAFF. For the CDR3, the DNA is TGTGCCAGCAGTCGAGGGATGACAGGGGGTAGAAGAACTGAAGCTTTCTTT.

A single count supports this clone. V is TRBV7-8 and J is TRBJ2-1; possibly TRBD1 or TRBD2 for D (5 bases each). The V and J ends lost 4 bases and 11 bases respectively, with 18 bases between them. There are 14 residues in the CDR3. Germline values: CDR1 SGHVS, CDR2 FQNEAQ. The CDR3 loop is CASSSPGTTPQQFF. In nucleotides, the CDR3 is TGTGCCAGCAGCTCGCCCGGGACCACCCCCCAGCAGTTCTTC.

CDR3 bases: TGTGCCAGCAGTCAAACGCCCAGGAACACTGAAGCTTTCTTT. Its protein is CASSQTPRNTEAFF. The chain employs TRBV6-5 and TRBJ1-1; D unclear. Germline lookup yields CDR1 MNHEY and CDR2 SVGAGI. This CDR3 contains 14 residues. Trimming removed 5 bases at V and 1 base at J, with 11 bases between.

This clone was seen a few times. The V call is TRBV30, the J call TRBJ1-5; TRBD1 matches 9 bases. The germline V gene has CDR1 GTSNPN and CDR2 SVGIG (reference sequence). Unmatched junction bases numbered 12, after V lost 0 bases and J lost 3 bases. The CDR3 sequence is 18 residues long. Here the CDR3 reads CAWSVLFPGQGLNQPQHF. CDR3 in DNA: TGTGCCTGGAGTGTCCTTTTCCCGGGACAGGGCCTCAATCAGCCCCAGCATTTT. Full variable domain (remainder filled in from reference TRBV30 and TRBJ1-5): SQTIHQWPATLVQPVGSPLSLECTVEGTSNPNLYWYRQAAGRGLQLLFYSVGIGQISSEVPQNLSASRPQDRQFILSSKKLLLSDSGFYLCAWSVLFPGQGLNQPQHFGDGTRLSIL.

V gene TRBV7-9 combines with J gene TRBJ1-4; D ambiguous. Germline assignment: CDR1 SEHNR and CDR2 FQNEAQ (reference sequence). This CDR3 spans 16 amino acids. Trimming took 8 bases from V and 0 from J, leaving 16 bases between them. CDR3 in amino acids: CASGEGSLATNEKLFF. CDR3 in DNA: TGTGCCAGCGGCGAAGGGTCCCTTGCAACTAATGAAAAACTGTTTTTT.

The chain recombines TRBV7-2 with TRBJ2-2; weak D call: TRBD2 (7 bases). CDR3 size: 16 residues. The germline V gene encodes CDR1 SGHTA and CDR2 FQGNSA. The V end lost 7 bases, the J end lost 1 base, and 16 bases lay between the germline ends. CDR3 protein: CASTLGGGGNTGELFF. The CDR3 nucleotides read TGTGCCAGCACCCTAGGGGGGGGCGGGAACACCGGGGAGCTGTTTTTT.

This chain uses TRBV11-2 with TRBJ2-5; D ambiguous. Per germline, CDR1 SGHAT and CDR2 FQNNGV. There are 14 residues in the CDR3. Trimming cost V 0 bases and J 7 bases, with 12 bases left between them. CDR3 nucleotides: TGTGCCAGCAGCTTAGATGGGATGGCCTCGACCCAGTACTTC. Amino acids: CASSLDGMASTQYF.

The genes are TRBV11-3 and TRBJ2-7, with D unclear. CDR1 and CDR2 from the germline V gene are SGHNT and YENEEA. Trimming removed 2 bases at V and 4 bases at J, with 3 bases between. The CDR3 has 11 residues. Here the CDR3 DNA reads TGTGCCAGCAGCTTAAATTACGAGCAGTACTTC. This sequence encodes CASSLNYEQYF.

The chain carries TRBV29-1 and TRBJ1-5; 7 nucleotides agree with TRBD1. The germline V gene has CDR1 SQVTM and CDR2 ANQGSEA. The CDR3 length is 13 residues. After removal of 6 bases from V and 9 bases from J, the junction contained 11 bases not matched to a gene. This chain's CDR3 is CSVSDRARGPQHF. The CDR3 DNA follows: TGCAGCGTCTCTGACAGGGCGAGGGGGCCCCAGCATTTT. Using reference TRBV29-1 and TRBJ1-5 for the parts outside the CDR3, the full variable domain is SAVISQKPSRDICQRGTSLTIQCQVDSQVTMMFWYRQQPGQSLTLIATANQGSEATYESGFVIDKFPISRPNLTFSTLTVSNMSPEDSSIYLCSVSDRARGPQHFGDGTRLSIL.

The J gene is TRBJ2-7, the V gene TRBV7-2, with D perhaps given as TRBD1 or TRBD2 (6 bases each). This CDR3 is 13 amino acids long. The germline V and J ends were trimmed by 4 bases and 7 bases, with 14 bases remaining between them. The germline gives CDR1 SGHTA, CDR2 FQGNSA. The CDR3 loop reads CASSSTSGAEQYF. CDR3 coding DNA: TGTGCCAGCAGCTCTACATCGGGGGCGGAGCAGTACTTC.

This chain connects TRBV19 to TRBJ2-1, with D tentatively TRBD1 (6 bases). CDR1 is LNHDA, CDR2 SQIVND, per germline (reference sequence). The CDR3 covers 15 residues. V was trimmed by 3 bases and J by 3 bases, leaving 12 bases between them. The CDR3 here is CASSIQSQGYNEQFF. In DNA form, the CDR3 reads TGTGCCAGTAGTATTCAATCACAGGGCTACAATGAGCAGTTCTTC. Full variable domain (outside the CDR3, taken from reference TRBV19 and TRBJ2-1): DGGITQSPKYLFRKEGQNVTLSCEQNLNHDAMYWYRQDPGQGLRLIYYSQIVNDFQKGDIAEGYSVSREKKESFPLTVTSAQKNPTAFYLCASSIQSQGYNEQFFGPGTRLTVL.

The V call is TRBV11-3, the J call TRBJ1-2; weak D call: TRBD1 (5 bases). Trimming left V 5 bases short and J 8 bases short, with 15 bases between. CDR1 SGHNT and CDR2 YENEEA come from the germline V gene. This CDR3 contains 13 residues. CDR3 nucleotide sequence: TGTGCCAGCAGCCTCCCAGGGTTTAGGGGCTACACCTTC. Translation: CASSLPGFRGYTF.

This chain uses TRBV7-2 with TRBJ2-7; a possible D gene is TRBD2 (7 bases). Trimming cost V 1 base and J 0 bases, with 13 bases left between them. The length of the CDR3 is 16 residues. Germline V gives CDR1 SGHTA, CDR2 FQGNSA. CDR3 residues: CASSLVGGQSSYEQYF. The CDR3 region has the DNA TGTGCCAGCAGCTTAGTCGGGGGGCAGAGCTCCTACGAGCAGTACTTC.

V is TRBV2 and J is TRBJ1-1, with D hard to call. Trimming stripped 3 bases from V and 1 base from J, with 6 bases between. The CDR3 covers 13 residues. Per germline, CDR1 SNHLY and CDR2 FYNNEI. The CDR3 DNA follows: TGTGCCAGCAGTGATGCCGGGAACACTGAAGCTTTCTTT. It specifies CASSDAGNTEAFF.

J is TRBJ1-1 and V is TRBV6-6, with TRBD1 identical over 7 bases. V was pared by 7 bases and J by 3 bases, with 5 bases of the junction left unmatched. The CDR3 spans 13 residues. Germline loops: CDR1 MNHNY, CDR2 SVGAGI (reference sequence). In nucleotides, the CDR3 is TGTGCCAGCACCGGGACAGCCGACACTGAAGCTTTCTTT. Encoded protein: CASTGTADTEAFF.

This rearrangement joins TRBV9 to TRBJ2-3; D possibly corresponds to TRBD2 (7 bases). V shed 4 bases and J shed 6 bases, with 18 bases lying between them. Germline loops: CDR1 SGDLS, CDR2 YYNGEE. The CDR3 is 15 residues long. CDR3 region: CASSYEGGGWDTQYF. DNA of the CDR3: TGTGCCAGCAGCTATGAGGGGGGAGGGTGGGATACGCAGTATTTT.

The chain uses TRBV19 and TRBJ2-5; D perhaps matches TRBD2 (6 bases). V dropped 5 bases and J dropped 5 bases, with 18 bases sitting between them. In germline, CDR1 is LNHDA, CDR2 SQIVND (reference sequence). This CDR3 region has 15 residues. CDR3 coding DNA: TGTGCCAGTAGTCTTGGGCCTCCGAGCGGGGAGACCCAGTACTTC. Translated, it gives CASSLGPPSGETQYF.

The chain employs TRBV12-5 and TRBJ2-5; D possibly corresponds to TRBD2 (6 bases). TRBJ2-7 explains the end of the DNA better; the J call may be wrong. From germline, CDR1 is LGHNT and CDR2 FRNRAP. The CDR3 contains 14 residues. DNA for the CDR3: TGTGCTAGTGGTTTGTTAGGAGGGTCCTACGAGCAGTACTTC. This sequence encodes CASGLLGGSYEQYF.

V usage is TRBV5-4 and J usage is TRBJ2-2; no clear D gene. CDR3 length: 14 amino acids. In germline, CDR1 is SGHNT, CDR2 YYREEE (reference sequence). Trimming shortened V by 0 bases and J by 6 bases, and 9 bases separated the two germline ends. The CDR3 DNA reads TGTGCCAGCAGCTTGGCCGGGTGGGCCGGGGAGCTGTTTTTT. Protein: CASSLAGWAGELFF.

The chain joins TRBV10-3 to TRBJ2-5, with 7 bases lining up with TRBD2. The ends lost 2 bases at V and 4 bases at J; junction bases unmatched: 7. Germline-derived CDR1 and CDR2 are ENHRY and SYGVKD. CDR3 length equals 15 residues. The CDR3 DNA reads TGTGCCATCAGTGAGCCTAACCGCGGGGGAGAGACCCAGTACTTC. It yields the protein CAISEPNRGGETQYF.

The rearrangement uses TRBV7-2 and TRBJ2-4, with D possibly being TRBD2 (5 bases). The CDR3 consists of 16 residues. CDR1 and CDR2 (germline): SGHTA, FQGNSA. V lost 2 bases to trimming and J lost 6 bases, with 17 bases between them. In DNA form, the CDR3 reads TGTGCCAGCAGCTTAACGGTGGGAGCGGCCCTAAACATTCAGTACTTC. This encodes CASSLTVGAALNIQYF.

This chain connects TRBV5-1 to TRBJ2-3, with 8 bases aligning to TRBD2. The germline V gene encodes CDR1 SGHRS and CDR2 YFSETQ. The length of the CDR3 is 21 residues. V lost 4 bases to trimming and J lost 2 bases; unmatched junction nucleotides: 24. CDR3 DNA sequence: TGCGCCAGCAGCCTAAGGAGACGGATCCTAGCGGGCCGGGTCCCCACAGATACGCAGTATTTT. It translates to CASSLRRRILAGRVPTDTQYF.

V usage is TRBV7-9 and J usage is TRBJ1-2; 7 bases fit TRBD1. With V trimmed by 4 bases and J by 4 bases, 9 bases remained unmatched. The CDR3 has 15 residues. CDR1 and CDR2 from the germline V gene are SEHNR and FQNEAQ (reference sequence). DNA for the CDR3: TGTGCCAGCAGCTCTCCAGACAGGGCTAGCTATGGCTACACCTTC. Its protein product is CASSSPDRASYGYTF.

J is TRBJ2-2 and V is TRBV6-5; 10 bases map to TRBD2. The CDR3 length is 14 residues. The ends lost 5 bases at V and 6 bases at J; junction bases unmatched: 3. Germline lookup yields CDR1 MNHEY and CDR2 SVGAGI. The CDR3 DNA reads TGTGCCAGCAGTCTGGGACTAGCGTCCGGGGAGCTGTTTTTT. Its protein is CASSLGLASGELFF.

V usage is TRBV10-2 and J usage is TRBJ2-3; 11 bases agree with TRBD2. The V gene end was trimmed by 6 bases and the J gene end by 1 base; junction bases not matched to a gene: 3. CDR1 is WSHSY, CDR2 SAAADI, per germline. The CDR3 has 15 residues. The CDR3 DNA is TGCGCCAGCAGCGTACTAGCGGGGGGCACAGATACGCAGTATTTT. Residues: CASSVLAGGTDTQYF.

CDR3 protein: CASSSRTGGTYEQYF. CDR3 DNA: TGTGCCAGCAGCTCCCGGACTGGAGGGACCTACGAGCAGTACTTC. The gene calls are TRBV7-9 and TRBJ2-7; TRBD2 might be the D (6 bases). Germline loops: CDR1 SEHNR, CDR2 FQNEAQ (reference sequence). This CDR3 has 15 amino acids. V lost 4 bases to trimming and J lost 2 bases, with 15 bases between them.

The chain employs TRBV19 and TRBJ1-5; 7 nucleotides agree with TRBD1. V gave up 7 bases and J gave up 5 bases; unmatched junction bases: 8. CDR1 and CDR2 from the germline V gene are LNHDA and SQIVND (reference sequence). This CDR3 comprises 14 residues. The CDR3, as DNA: TGTGCCAGTACCGAGATGGGACAGCATCAGCCCCAGCATTTT. Its protein is CASTEMGQHQPQHF. The full variable domain, its missing parts supplied by reference TRBV19 and TRBJ1-5, is DGGITQSPKYLFRKEGQNVTLSCEQNLNHDAMYWYRQDPGQGLRLIYYSQIVNDFQKGDIAEGYSVSREKKESFPLTVTSAQKNPTAFYLCASTEMGQHQPQHFGDGTRLSIL.

The CDR3 reads CACAPSGRVDTQYF. CDR3 DNA sequence: TGTGCCTGCGCGCCTAGCGGGAGAGTAGATACGCAGTATTTT. This chain connects TRBV30 to TRBJ2-3, with TRBD2 identical over 10 bases. The length of the CDR3 is 14 residues. Germline-derived CDR1 and CDR2 are GTSNPN and SVGIG (reference sequence). V lost 6 bases and J lost 5; bases outside the gene matches: 8.